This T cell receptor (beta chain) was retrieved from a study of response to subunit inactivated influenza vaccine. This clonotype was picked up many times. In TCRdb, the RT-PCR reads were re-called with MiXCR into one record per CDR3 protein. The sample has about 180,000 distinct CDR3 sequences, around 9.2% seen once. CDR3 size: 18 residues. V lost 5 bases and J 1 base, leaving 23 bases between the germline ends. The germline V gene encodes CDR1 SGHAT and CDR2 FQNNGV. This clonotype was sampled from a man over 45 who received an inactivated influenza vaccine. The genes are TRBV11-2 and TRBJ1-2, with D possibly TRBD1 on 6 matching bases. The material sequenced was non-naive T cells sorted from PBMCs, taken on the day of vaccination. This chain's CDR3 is CASSARTRRTDVNYGYTF. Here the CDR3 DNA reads TGTGCCAGCAGCGCCCGCACCAGAAGGACAGACGTTAACTATGGCTACACCTTC.